Listed below are T cell receptor beta chains from one sample, sequenced in a study of blood T cell repertoires in COVID-19. Sequencing used immunoSEQ multiplex PCR; TCRdb keeps in-frame clones, though not all of them. The data show approximately 240,000 clones, 80% to 85% seen once. The specimen sequenced was peripheral blood. These receptor sequences come from a woman aged 80 or older with active or convalescent COVID-19. The CDR3 runs from the conserved cysteine through the conserved F or W. The order of the fields is J gene, clone size, V gene, CDR3 protein. Part of the rows lack a size; the others show once, few, many or a class for expanded clones.

j_call: TRBJ1-6; clone_size: .; v_call: TRBV5-1; cdr3_aa: CASSFWGQGPNSPLHF
j_call: TRBJ2-5; clone_size: .; v_call: TRBV5-1; cdr3_aa: CASSLTLQLALQETQYF
j_call: TRBJ2-1; clone_size: few; v_call: TRBV14; cdr3_aa: CASSQQRGSYNEQFF
j_call: TRBJ1-2; clone_size: .; v_call: TRBV7-9; cdr3_aa: CASGFRYTF
j_call: TRBJ2-7; clone_size: .; v_call: TRBV11-3; cdr3_aa: CASSLGGAGLLYEQYF
j_call: TRBJ2-5; clone_size: .; v_call: TRBV5-6; cdr3_aa: CASSLYRGKQETQYF
j_call: TRBJ1-4; clone_size: .; v_call: TRBV19; cdr3_aa: CASSEDRGIYNEKLFF
j_call: TRBJ1-5; clone_size: .; v_call: TRBV7-8; cdr3_aa: CASSLAHGQGLSQPQHF
j_call: TRBJ2-2; clone_size: few; v_call: TRBV9; cdr3_aa: CASSPDRGKNTGELFF
j_call: TRBJ1-2; clone_size: .; v_call: TRBV6-5; cdr3_aa: CASWTGRAASRGYTF
j_call: TRBJ2-7; clone_size: once; v_call: TRBV7-8; cdr3_aa: CASSPTGPPYEQYF
j_call: TRBJ2-1; clone_size: .; v_call: TRBV10-3; cdr3_aa: CAISESEGANSYNEQFF
j_call: TRBJ2-1; clone_size: .; v_call: TRBV5-1; cdr3_aa: CASSLEASVSYNEQFF
j_call: TRBJ1-4; clone_size: .; v_call: TRBV5-1; cdr3_aa: CASTSGGRNEKLFF
j_call: TRBJ1-5; clone_size: .; v_call: TRBV3-1/TRBV3-2; cdr3_aa: CASSQSLPGQPQHF
j_call: TRBJ1-3; clone_size: once; v_call: TRBV25-1; cdr3_aa: CASSELGDSGNTIYF
j_call: TRBJ1-1; clone_size: .; v_call: TRBV5-5; cdr3_aa: CASSRWGTPTARTEAFF
j_call: TRBJ1-1; clone_size: .; v_call: TRBV7-2; cdr3_aa: CASSFLQGGNTEAFF
j_call: TRBJ2-3; clone_size: .; v_call: TRBV28; cdr3_aa: CASSSPLLAGGTSADTQYF
j_call: TRBJ1-1; clone_size: few; v_call: TRBV4-3; cdr3_aa: CASSQTGRGLGEAFF
j_call: TRBJ1-6; clone_size: once; v_call: TRBV19; cdr3_aa: CASSILDRDNSPLHF
j_call: TRBJ2-1; clone_size: .; v_call: TRBV5-1; cdr3_aa: CASSPVLAGGSDEQFF
j_call: TRBJ2-1; clone_size: .; v_call: TRBV29-1; cdr3_aa: CSVERITQGRTSGRALTFF
j_call: TRBJ1-2; clone_size: .; v_call: TRBV3-1/TRBV3-2; cdr3_aa: CASSLRGRGIANYGYTF
j_call: TRBJ2-7; clone_size: .; v_call: TRBV12-3/TRBV12-4; cdr3_aa: CASTTRNPGEKYF
j_call: TRBJ2-3; clone_size: .; v_call: TRBV29-1; cdr3_aa: CSVEGGGGTDTQYF
j_call: TRBJ1-1; clone_size: .; v_call: TRBV24-1; cdr3_aa: CATSPGQGDTEAFF
j_call: TRBJ2-5; clone_size: .; v_call: TRBV5-8; cdr3_aa: CASSGTSPGETQYF
j_call: TRBJ1-1; clone_size: .; v_call: TRBV28; cdr3_aa: CASSSRQGNTEAFF
j_call: TRBJ2-1; clone_size: once; v_call: TRBV2; cdr3_aa: CASSEQGLGEQFF
j_call: TRBJ2-3; clone_size: .; v_call: TRBV6-4; cdr3_aa: CASSDQPRADTQYF
j_call: TRBJ2-3; clone_size: .; v_call: TRBV7-9; cdr3_aa: CASSLLGPTTDTQYF
j_call: TRBJ2-1; clone_size: .; v_call: TRBV5-1; cdr3_aa: CASSLGPAGGPSEQFF
j_call: TRBJ1-3; clone_size: .; v_call: TRBV7-4; cdr3_aa: CASSSLSGRGLEGNTIYF
j_call: TRBJ2-1; clone_size: .; v_call: TRBV2; cdr3_aa: CASSPGTGGYNEQFF
j_call: TRBJ1-4; clone_size: .; v_call: TRBV18; cdr3_aa: CASSPLQGNEKLFF
j_call: TRBJ2-1; clone_size: once; v_call: TRBV5-1; cdr3_aa: CASSPRGTGADNEQFF
j_call: TRBJ2-2; clone_size: .; v_call: TRBV6-2/TRBV6-3; cdr3_aa: CASSRTLTGPTGELFF
j_call: TRBJ2-7; clone_size: .; v_call: TRBV4-2; cdr3_aa: CASSLEVGTGAGMYEQYF
j_call: TRBJ2-2; clone_size: .; v_call: TRBV20-1; cdr3_aa: CSASLSGGDTYTGELFF
j_call: TRBJ2-7; clone_size: .; v_call: TRBV11-2; cdr3_aa: CASSPGLGGYEQYF
j_call: TRBJ1-2; clone_size: .; v_call: TRBV7-2; cdr3_aa: CASSLVGGGYGYTF